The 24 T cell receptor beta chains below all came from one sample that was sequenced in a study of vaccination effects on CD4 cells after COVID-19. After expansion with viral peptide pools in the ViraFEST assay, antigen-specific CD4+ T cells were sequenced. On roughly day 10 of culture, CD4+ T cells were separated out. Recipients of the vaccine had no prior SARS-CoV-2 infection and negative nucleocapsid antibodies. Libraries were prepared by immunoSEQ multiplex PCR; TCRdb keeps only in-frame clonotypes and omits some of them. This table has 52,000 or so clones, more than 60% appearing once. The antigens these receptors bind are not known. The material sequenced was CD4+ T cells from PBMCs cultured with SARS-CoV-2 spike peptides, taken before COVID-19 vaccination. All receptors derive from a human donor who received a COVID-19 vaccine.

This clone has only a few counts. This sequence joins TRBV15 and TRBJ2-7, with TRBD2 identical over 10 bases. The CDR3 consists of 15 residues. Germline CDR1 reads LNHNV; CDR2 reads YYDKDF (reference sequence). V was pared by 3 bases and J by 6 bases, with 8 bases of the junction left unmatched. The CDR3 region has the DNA TGTGCCACCAGCAGCGGAGTAGCGGGGGGACGCGAGCAGTACTTC. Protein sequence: CATSSGVAGGREQYF.

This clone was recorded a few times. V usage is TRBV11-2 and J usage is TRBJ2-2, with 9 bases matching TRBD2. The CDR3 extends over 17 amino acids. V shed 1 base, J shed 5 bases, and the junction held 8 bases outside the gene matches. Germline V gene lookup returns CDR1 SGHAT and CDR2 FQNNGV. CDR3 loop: CASSLGGLAGPTGELFF. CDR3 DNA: TGTGCCAGCAGCTTAGGCGGGCTAGCGGGGCCAACCGGGGAGCTGTTTTTT.

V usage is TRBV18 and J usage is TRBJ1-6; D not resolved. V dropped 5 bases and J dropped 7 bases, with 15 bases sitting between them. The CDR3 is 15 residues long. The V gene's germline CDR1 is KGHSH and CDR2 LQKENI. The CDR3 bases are TGTGCCAGCTCATTCAGAGAGGGTGAAAATTCACCCCTCCACTTT. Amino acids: CASSFREGENSPLHF.

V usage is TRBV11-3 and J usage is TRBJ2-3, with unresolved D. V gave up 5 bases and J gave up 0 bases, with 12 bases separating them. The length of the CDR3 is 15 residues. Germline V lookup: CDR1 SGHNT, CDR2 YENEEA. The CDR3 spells CASSLVGGSTDTQYF. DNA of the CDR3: TGTGCCAGCAGCCTCGTCGGCGGTAGCACAGATACGCAGTATTTT.

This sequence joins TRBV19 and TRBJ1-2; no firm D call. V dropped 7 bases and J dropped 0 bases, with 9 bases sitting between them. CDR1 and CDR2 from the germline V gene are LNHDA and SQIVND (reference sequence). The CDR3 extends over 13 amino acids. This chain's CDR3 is CASTVTPNYGYTF. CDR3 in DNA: TGTGCCAGTACAGTGACCCCTAACTATGGCTACACCTTC.

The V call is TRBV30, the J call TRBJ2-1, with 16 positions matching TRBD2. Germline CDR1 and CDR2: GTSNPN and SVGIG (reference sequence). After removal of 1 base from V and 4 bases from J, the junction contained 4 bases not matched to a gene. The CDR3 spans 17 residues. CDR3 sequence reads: CAWSAGLAGGLYNEQFF. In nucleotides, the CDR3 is TGTGCCTGGAGTGCGGGACTAGCGGGGGGGCTGTACAATGAGCAGTTCTTC.

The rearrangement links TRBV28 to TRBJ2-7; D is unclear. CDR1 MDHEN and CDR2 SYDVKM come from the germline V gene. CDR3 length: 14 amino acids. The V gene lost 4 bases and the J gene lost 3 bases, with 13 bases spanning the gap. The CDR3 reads CASSYSWANYEQYF. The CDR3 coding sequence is TGTGCCAGCAGTTACTCATGGGCCAACTACGAGCAGTACTTC.

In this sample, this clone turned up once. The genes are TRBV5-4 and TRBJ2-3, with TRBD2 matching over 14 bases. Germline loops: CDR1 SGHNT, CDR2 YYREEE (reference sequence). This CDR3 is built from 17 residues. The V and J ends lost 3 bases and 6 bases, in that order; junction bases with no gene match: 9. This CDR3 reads CASSSGLAGGLGDTQYF. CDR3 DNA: TGTGCCAGCAGCTCCGGACTAGCGGGGGGATTGGGGGATACGCAGTATTTT.

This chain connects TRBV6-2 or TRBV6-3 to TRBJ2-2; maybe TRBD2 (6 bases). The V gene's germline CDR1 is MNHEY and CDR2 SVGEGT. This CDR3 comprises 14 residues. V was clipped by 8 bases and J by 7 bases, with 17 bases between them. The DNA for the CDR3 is TGTGCCAGCCGCCCGGGGGTAGACAGCGGGGAGCTGTTTTTT. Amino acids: CASRPGVDSGELFF.

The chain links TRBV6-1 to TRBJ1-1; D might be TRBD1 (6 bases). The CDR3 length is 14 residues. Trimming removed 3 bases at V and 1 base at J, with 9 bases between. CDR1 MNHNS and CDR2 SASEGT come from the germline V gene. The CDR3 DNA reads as TGTGCCAGCAGTGAGACAGGAAAGAACACTGAAGCTTTCTTT. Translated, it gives CASSETGKNTEAFF.

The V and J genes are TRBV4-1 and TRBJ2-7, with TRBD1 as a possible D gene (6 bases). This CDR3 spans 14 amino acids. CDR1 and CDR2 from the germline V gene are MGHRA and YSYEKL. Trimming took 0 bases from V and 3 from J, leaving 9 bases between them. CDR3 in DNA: TGCGCCAGCAGCCAAGAGGACAGACTCTACGAGCAGTACTTC. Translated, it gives CASSQEDRLYEQYF.

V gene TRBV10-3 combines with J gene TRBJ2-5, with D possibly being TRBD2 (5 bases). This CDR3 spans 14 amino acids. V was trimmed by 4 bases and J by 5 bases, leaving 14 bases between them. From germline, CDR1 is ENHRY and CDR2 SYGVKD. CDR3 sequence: CAISGFRGSETQYF. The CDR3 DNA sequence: TGTGCCATCAGTGGGTTTCGAGGGAGTGAGACCCAGTACTTC.

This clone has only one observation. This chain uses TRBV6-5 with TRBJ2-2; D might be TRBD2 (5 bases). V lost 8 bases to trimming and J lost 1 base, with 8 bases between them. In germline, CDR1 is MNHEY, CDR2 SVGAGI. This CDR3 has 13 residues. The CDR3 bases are TGTGCCAGCGAAGAGGGGAACACCGGGGAGCTGTTTTTT. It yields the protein CASEEGNTGELFF.

The CDR3 loop is CASSLASGRAGETQYF. CDR3 nucleotide sequence: TGCGCCAGCAGCTTGGCTAGCGGGAGGGCCGGAGAGACCCAGTACTTC. The V gene is TRBV5-1, the J gene TRBJ2-5; 12 bases fit TRBD2. The CDR3 extends over 16 amino acids. V was clipped by 0 bases and J by 4 bases; unmatched bases: 4. Germline CDR1 and CDR2: SGHRS and YFSETQ.

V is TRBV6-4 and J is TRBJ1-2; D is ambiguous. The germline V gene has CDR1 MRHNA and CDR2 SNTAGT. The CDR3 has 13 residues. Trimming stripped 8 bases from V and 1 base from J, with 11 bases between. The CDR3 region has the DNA TGTGCCAGCTCCCGGAATAGTAACTATGGCTACACCTTC. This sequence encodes CASSRNSNYGYTF.

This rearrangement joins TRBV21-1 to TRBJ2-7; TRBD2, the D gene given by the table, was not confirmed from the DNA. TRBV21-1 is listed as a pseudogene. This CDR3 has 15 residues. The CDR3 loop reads CASSKAADCYYEQYF. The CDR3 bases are TGTGCCAGCAGCAAAGCTGCCGACTGCTACTACGAGCAGTACTTC.

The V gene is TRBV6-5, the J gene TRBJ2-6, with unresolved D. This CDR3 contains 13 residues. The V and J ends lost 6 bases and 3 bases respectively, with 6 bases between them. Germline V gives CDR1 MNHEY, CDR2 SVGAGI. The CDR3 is CASRGGGANVLTF. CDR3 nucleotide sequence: TGTGCCAGCAGGGGTGGTGGGGCCAACGTCCTGACTTTC.

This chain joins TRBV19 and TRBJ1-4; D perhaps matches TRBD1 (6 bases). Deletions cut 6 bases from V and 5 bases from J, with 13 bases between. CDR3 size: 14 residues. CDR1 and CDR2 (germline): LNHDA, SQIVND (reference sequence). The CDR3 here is CASRPGTRNEKLFF. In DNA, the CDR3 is TGTGCCAGTAGACCCGGGACAAGAAATGAAAAACTGTTTTTT.

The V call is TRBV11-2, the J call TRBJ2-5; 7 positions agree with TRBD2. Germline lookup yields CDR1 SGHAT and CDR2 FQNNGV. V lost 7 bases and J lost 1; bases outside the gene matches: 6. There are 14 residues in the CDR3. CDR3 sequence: CASTVGGIQETQYF. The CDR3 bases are TGTGCCAGCACCGTGGGGGGGATCCAAGAGACCCAGTACTTC.

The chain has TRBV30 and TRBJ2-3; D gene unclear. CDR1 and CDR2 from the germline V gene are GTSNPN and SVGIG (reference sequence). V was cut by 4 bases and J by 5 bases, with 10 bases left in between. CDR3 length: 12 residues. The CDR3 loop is CAWKPAVDTQYF. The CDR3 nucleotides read TGTGCCTGGAAGCCCGCGGTAGATACGCAGTATTTT.

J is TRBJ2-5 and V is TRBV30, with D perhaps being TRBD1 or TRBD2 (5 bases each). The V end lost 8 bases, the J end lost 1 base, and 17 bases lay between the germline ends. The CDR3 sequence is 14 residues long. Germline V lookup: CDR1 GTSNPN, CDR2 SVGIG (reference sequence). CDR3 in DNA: TGTGCCACCTCAGGGACCGCTGGCCAAGAGACCCAGTACTTC. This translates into CATSGTAGQETQYF. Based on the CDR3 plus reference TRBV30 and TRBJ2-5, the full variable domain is SQTIHQWPATLVQPVGSPLSLECTVEGTSNPNLYWYRQAAGRGLQLLFYSVGIGQISSEVPQNLSASRPQDRQFILSSKKLLLSDSGFYLCATSGTAGQETQYFGPGTRLLVL.

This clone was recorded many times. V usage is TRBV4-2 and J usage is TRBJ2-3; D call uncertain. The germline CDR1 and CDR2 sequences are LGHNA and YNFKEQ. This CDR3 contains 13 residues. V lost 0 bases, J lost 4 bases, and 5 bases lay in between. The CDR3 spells CASSQDQADTQYF. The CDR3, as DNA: TGTGCCAGCAGCCAAGATCAAGCAGATACGCAGTATTTT.

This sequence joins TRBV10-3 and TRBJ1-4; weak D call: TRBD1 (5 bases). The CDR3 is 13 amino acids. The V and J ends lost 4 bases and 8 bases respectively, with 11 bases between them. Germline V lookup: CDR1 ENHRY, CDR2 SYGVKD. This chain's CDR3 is CAISGGQGEKLFF. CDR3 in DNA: TGTGCCATCAGTGGAGGGCAGGGCGAAAAACTGTTTTTT.

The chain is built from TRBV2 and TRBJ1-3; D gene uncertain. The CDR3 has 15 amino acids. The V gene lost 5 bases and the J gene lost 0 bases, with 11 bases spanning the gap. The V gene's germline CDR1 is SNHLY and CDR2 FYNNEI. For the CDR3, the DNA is TGTGCCAGCAGTCCTGACTGGGTCTCTGGAAACACCATATATTTT. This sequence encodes CASSPDWVSGNTIYF.